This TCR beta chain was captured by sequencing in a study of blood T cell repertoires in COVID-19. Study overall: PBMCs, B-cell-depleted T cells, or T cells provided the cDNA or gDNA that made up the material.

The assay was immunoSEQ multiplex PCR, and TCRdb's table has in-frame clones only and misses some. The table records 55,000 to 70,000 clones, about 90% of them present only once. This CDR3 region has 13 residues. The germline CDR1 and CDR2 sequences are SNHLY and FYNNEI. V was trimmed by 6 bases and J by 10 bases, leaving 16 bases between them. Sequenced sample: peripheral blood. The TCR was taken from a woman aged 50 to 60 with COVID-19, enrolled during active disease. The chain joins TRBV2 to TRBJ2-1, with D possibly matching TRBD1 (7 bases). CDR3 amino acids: CASRAGGGGEQFF. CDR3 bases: TGTGCCAGCAGAGCAGGGGGAGGAGGAGAGCAGTTCTTC.